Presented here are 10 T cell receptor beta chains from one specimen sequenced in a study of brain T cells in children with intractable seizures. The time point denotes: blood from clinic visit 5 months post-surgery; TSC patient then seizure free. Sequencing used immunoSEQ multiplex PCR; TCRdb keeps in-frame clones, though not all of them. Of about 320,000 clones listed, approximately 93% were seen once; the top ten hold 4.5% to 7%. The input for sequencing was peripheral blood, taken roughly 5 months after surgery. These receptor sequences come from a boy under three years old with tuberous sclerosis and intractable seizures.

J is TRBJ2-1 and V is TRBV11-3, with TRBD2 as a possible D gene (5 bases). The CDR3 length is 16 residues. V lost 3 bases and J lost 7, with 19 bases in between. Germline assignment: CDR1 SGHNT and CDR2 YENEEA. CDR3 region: CASSFDTGDPPNEQFF. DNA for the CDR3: TGTGCCAGCAGCTTTGACACCGGGGATCCCCCTAATGAGCAGTTCTTC.

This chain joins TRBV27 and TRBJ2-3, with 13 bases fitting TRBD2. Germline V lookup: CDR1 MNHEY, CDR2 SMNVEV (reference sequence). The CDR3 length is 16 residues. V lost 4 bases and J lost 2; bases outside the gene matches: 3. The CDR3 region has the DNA TGTGCCAGCAGTTCGGGACTAGCGGGGTTCACAGATACGCAGTATTTT. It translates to CASSSGLAGFTDTQYF.

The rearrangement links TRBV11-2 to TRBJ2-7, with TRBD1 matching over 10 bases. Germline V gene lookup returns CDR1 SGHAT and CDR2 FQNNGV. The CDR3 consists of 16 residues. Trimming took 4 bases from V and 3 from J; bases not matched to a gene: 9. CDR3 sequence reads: CASSYQRDRGIYEQYF. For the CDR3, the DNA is TGTGCCAGCAGCTACCAACGGGACAGGGGCATCTACGAGCAGTACTTC.

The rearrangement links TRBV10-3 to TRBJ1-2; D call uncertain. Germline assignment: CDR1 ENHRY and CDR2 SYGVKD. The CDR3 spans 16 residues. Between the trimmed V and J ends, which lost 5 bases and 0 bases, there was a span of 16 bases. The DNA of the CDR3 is TGTGCCATCAGTCTTAAGGTGTCAGTGTCTAACTATGGCTACACCTTC. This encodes CAISLKVSVSNYGYTF.

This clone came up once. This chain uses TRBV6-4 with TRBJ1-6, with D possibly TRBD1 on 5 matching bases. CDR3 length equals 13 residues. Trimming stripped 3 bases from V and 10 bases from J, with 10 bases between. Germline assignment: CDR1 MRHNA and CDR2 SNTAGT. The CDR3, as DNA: TGTGCCAGCAGTGAGAGTTGGGGGTCACCCCTCCACTTT. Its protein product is CASSESWGSPLHF.

The DNA for the CDR3 is TGTGCCAGTAGTATTACCTCAAGTCGGGTTAGGTATGGCTACACCTTC. Amino acid sequence: CASSITSSRVRYGYTF. The V call is TRBV19, the J call TRBJ1-2; D is undetermined. Germline V lookup: CDR1 LNHDA, CDR2 SQIVND (reference sequence). V lost 3 bases and J lost 5, with 19 bases in between. There are 16 residues in the CDR3.

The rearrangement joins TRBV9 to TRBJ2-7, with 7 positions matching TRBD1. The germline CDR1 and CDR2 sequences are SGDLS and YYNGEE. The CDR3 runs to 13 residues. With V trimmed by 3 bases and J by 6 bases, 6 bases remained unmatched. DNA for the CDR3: TGTGCCAGCAGCGCCGACAGGGATTTCGAGCAGTACTTC. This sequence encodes CASSADRDFEQYF.

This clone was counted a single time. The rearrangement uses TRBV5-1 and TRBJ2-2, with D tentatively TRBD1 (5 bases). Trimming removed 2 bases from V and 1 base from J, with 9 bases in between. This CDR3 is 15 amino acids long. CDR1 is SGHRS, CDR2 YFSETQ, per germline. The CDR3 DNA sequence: TGCGCCAGCAGCTTAAGTCAGGGGAACACCGGGGAGCTGTTTTTT. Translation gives CASSLSQGNTGELFF.

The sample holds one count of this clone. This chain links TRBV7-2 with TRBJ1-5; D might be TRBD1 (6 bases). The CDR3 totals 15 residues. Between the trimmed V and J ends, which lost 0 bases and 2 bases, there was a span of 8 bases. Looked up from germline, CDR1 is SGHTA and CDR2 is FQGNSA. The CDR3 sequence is CASSLARGGNQPQHF. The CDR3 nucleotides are TGTGCCAGCAGCTTAGCCAGGGGAGGCAATCAGCCCCAGCATTTT.

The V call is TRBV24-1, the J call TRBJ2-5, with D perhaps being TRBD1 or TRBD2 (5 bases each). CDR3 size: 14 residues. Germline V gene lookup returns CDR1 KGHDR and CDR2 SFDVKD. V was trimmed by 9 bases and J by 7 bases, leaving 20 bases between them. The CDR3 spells CATHSGTPATTQYF. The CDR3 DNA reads TGTGCCACCCATTCCGGGACCCCCGCCACGACCCAGTACTTC.